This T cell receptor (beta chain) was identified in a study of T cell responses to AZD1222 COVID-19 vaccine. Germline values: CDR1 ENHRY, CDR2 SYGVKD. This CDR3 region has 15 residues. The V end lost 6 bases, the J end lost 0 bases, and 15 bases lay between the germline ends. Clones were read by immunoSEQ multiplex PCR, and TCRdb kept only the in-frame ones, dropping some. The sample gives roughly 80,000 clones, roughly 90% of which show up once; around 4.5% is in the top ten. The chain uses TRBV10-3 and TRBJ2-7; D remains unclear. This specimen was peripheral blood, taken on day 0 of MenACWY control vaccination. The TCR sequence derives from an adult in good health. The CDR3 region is CAIRAGLSLSYEQYF. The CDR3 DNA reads TGTGCCATCAGAGCCGGGCTTTCCCTCTCCTACGAGCAGTACTTC.